This TCR beta chain was retrieved from a study of CD8 T cells in Susac syndrome. About the study: Of the sequenced Susac syndrome patients, about 6 had active disease and eight or nine were in remission.

Random hexamers served to reverse transcribe about 0.5 to 1 ug RNA. TCRdb re-analysed the immunoSEQ multiplex PCR reads in MiXCR, keeping a single row per CDR3 protein. The table shows 95,000 to 150,000 distinct CDR3 sequences, with around 94% occurring only once. In germline, CDR1 is MNHNY, CDR2 SVGAGI (reference sequence). Trimming removed 7 bases from V and 4 bases from J; junction bases left unmatched: 9. CDR3 length: 14 amino acids. This rearrangement joins TRBV6-6 to TRBJ2-7; 8 bases map to TRBD1. Input material: CD8+ T cells from PBMCs. This receptor was obtained from a human donor with Susac syndrome. CDR3 in DNA: TGTGCCAGCACACCGGGACAGGATTTTTACGAGCAGTACTTC. Translating gives CASTPGQDFYEQYF.